Below, one T cell receptor (beta chain) is given with its context. It has no known antigen specificity. Per-base quality was not reported, and no clone a single base away is much larger than it. The data belong to a study of cytomegalovirus exposure and HLA in healthy donors (dated by TCRdb to 2017 to 2019). For the study in its entirety: The 666 repertoires of the first cohort and the 95 to 150 validation repertoires were produced on the same platform, according to a later analysis. To predict cytomegalovirus infection status, the study brought together high-throughput TCR immunosequencing, statistical association of individual TCRs with disease status, and machine learning. In addition to the first cohort of 666 subjects, a separate validation cohort of about 120 different subjects was used. The study was designed to test whether signatures of past pathogen exposure could be identified by cataloging public T cell receptors.

The donors belonged to the validation cohort of under 150 subjects, which was separate from the approximately 700-subject first cohort. According to the germline V gene, CDR1 reads SGHTA and CDR2 reads FQGTGA. V ends up 2 bases short and J 6 bases short, with an unmatched junction base count of 2. The CDR3, cysteine through phenylalanine, is 15 amino acids long. Only the CDR3 DNA is retained, 45 bases long and in frame from the first base. The library was obtained by the immunoSEQ multiplex PCR assay. In the authors' own workflow: A statistical classification framework was built to diagnose cytomegalovirus status from the catalog of TCR beta chain sequences. Held by TCRdb, this immuneACCESS table contains in-frame sequences only and omits some clones. Under half of the omission traces to an unresolved V gene where checked; the cause of the rest is unknown. The D gene and trimming were derived from the DNA, and the V and J assignments and clone size from that table. The sample table records approximately 300,000 clones; 86% of these occur just once. The ten largest clones represent around 0.8% of the sample.

The paper as a whole reports these results and caveats: Of the cluster scores, 85% to 95% were above 0 in a later analysis, which found that TCRs clustered in the first cohort also tended to co-occur in the approximately 120 validation repertoires. The classifier was reported to diagnose cytomegalovirus status with high specificity and sensitivity in both the original cohort and the validation cohort. In the study, around 160 TCR beta chains were listed as associated with cytomegalovirus. The authors suggested that the approach could potentially be extended to other disease states and immunological phenotypes. A few of the identified cytomegalovirus-associated TCR beta chains were confirmed in vitro to be specific for cytomegalovirus antigens. Most TCR sequences were seen in very few donors, while some public TCRs were found in many individuals. A later analysis had no HLA typing for the validation cohort, so co-occurrence there was scored across all 110 or so repertoires.

Sequencing used PBMCs. The sequence derives from a woman aged 18-29 years in good health and CMV-seronegative. The rearrangement joined TRBV7-3 to TRBJ2-1; 12 of the junction bases match TRBD2. The CDR3 loop reads CASSLELAGGNEQFF. Read as DNA, the sequence is TGTGCCAGCAGCTTAGAACTAGCGGGGGGCAATGAGCAGTTCTTC.